This T cell receptor (beta chain) was recorded in a study of T cell responses to AZD1222 COVID-19 vaccine. Study-wide points: Spike-specific TCR breadth and depth went up after people got two AZD1222 doses. Mostly white British, mostly female donors; authors suggested clonal diversity may be underestimated. Unmutated variant regions reportedly attract nearly half of all spike-specific TCRs. Repertoires were collected only later (after the peak T cell response had occurred).

Note on this clone: Its antigen is unknown.

With 7 bases removed from V and 2 bases from J, the gap between germline ends came to 12 bases. Germline V gives CDR1 SGHRS, CDR2 YFSETQ. The CDR3 is 13 amino acids. Profiling relied on immunoSEQ multiplex PCR, and the TCRdb table lists in-frame clones only, not all of them. The sample carries 20,000 to 25,000 clones, about 85% recorded once. The material was peripheral blood, obtained 28 days after the second AZD1222 dose. The receptor was derived from an adult who received the AZD1222 COVID-19 vaccine. V is TRBV5-1 and J is TRBJ2-5; a possible D gene is TRBD1 (6 bases). The CDR3 DNA sequence: TGCGCCAGCCGCCCAGGACAGCAAGAGACCCAGTACTTC. Translating it yields CASRPGQQETQYF.